This TCR beta chain came from a study of T cell repertoires in cytomegalovirus infection. On the study more broadly: Shared public TCR beta signatures pointed to both CMV infection and a matching HLA type. Overall study results and limits: Carriers of CMV plus the relevant HLA were identified by cumulative public TCR beta family frequency.

J gave up 8 bases and V 0 bases, and 4 bases lay outside the gene matches. In germline, CDR1 is LGHNA, CDR2 YSLEER. The CDR3 runs to 15 residues. Each CDR3 protein is one row after TCRdb ran MiXCR on the reads. Counted here are over 250,000 distinct CDR3 sequences, around 20% occurring once; the ten biggest clones make up around 20%. This clonotype turned up a few times. Its cognate antigen is unknown. This material consisted of cultured PBMCs, taken from culture after CMV antigen stimulation. The V gene is TRBV4-3, the J gene TRBJ2-1; 10 bases align to TRBD2. This sequence was found in a human donor in good health (CMV status not recorded). Some clones in this sample may be carry-over from other donors' samples. DNA of the CDR3: TGCGCCAGCAGCCAAGAACGTCTAGCGGGAGATGAGCAGTTCTTC. Translation gives CASSQERLAGDEQFF.